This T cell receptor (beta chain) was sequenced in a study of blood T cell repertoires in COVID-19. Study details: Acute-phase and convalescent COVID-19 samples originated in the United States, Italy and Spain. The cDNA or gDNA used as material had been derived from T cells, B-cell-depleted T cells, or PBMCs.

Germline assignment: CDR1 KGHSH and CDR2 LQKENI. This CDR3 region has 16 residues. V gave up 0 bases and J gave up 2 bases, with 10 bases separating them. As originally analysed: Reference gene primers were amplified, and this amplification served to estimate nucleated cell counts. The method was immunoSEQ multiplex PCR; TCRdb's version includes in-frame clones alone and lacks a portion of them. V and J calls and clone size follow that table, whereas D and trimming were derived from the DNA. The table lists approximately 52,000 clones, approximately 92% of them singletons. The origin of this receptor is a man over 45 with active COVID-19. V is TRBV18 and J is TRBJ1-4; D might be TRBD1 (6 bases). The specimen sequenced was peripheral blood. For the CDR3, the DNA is TGTGCCAGCTCACCACCCGGTACAGGGACTAATGAAAAACTGTTTTTT. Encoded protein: CASSPPGTGTNEKLFF.